This T cell receptor beta chain is drawn from a study of lymphopenia after photon versus proton radiotherapy. Sequencing was performed with immunoSEQ multiplex PCR; in TCRdb, only in-frame clones are kept and a portion is missing. The table records about 35,000 clones, roughly 90% of them present only once. V shed 7 bases and J shed 8 bases, with 14 bases lying between them. The CDR3 totals 12 residues. Germline CDR1 and CDR2: SNHLY and FYNNEI. The V gene is TRBV2, the J gene TRBJ1-2, with a possible D match to TRBD1 (5 bases). The TCR was taken from a man in his sixties with cholangiocarcinoma. This sample comprised peripheral blood, obtained from a patient treated with photon-based radiotherapy. CDR3 sequence: CASTRGGGGYTF. CDR3 in DNA: TGTGCCAGCACTCGAGGCGGGGGGGGCTACACCTTC.